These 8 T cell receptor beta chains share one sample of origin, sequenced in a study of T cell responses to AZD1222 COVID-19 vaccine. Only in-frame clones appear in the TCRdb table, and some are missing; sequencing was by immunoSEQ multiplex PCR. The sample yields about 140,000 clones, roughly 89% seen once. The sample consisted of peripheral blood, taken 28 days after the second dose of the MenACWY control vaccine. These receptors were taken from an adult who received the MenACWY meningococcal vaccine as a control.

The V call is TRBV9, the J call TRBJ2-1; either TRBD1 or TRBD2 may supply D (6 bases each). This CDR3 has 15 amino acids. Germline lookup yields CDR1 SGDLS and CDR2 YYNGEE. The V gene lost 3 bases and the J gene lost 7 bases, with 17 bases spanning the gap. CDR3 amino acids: CASSEGVAARNEQFF. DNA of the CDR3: TGTGCCAGCAGCGAGGGGGTAGCGGCCCGTAATGAGCAGTTCTTC.

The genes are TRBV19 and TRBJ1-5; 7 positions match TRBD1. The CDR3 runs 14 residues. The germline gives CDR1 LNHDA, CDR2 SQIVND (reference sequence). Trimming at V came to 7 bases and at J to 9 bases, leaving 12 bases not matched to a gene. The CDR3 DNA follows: TGTGCCAGTACCAGGACAGGCTTAGCTTGGCCCCAGCATTTT. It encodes CASTRTGLAWPQHF.

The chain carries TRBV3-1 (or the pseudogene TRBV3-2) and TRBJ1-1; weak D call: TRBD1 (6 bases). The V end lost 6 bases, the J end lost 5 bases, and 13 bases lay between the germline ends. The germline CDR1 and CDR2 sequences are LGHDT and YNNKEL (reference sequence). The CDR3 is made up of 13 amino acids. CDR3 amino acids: CASSYQGRTEAFF. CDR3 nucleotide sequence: TGTGCCAGCAGTTACCAGGGGCGGACTGAAGCTTTCTTT.

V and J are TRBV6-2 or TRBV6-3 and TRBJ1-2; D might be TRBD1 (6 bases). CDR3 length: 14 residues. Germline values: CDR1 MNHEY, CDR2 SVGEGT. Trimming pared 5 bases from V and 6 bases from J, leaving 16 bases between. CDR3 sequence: CASSLYEQGDGYTF. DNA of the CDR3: TGTGCCAGCAGTCTCTACGAACAGGGCGATGGCTACACCTTC.

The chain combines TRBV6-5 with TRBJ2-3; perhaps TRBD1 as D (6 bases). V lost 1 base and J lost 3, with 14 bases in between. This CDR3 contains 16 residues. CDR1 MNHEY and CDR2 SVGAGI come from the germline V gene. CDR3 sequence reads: CASSYLGGRITDTQYF. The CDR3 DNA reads TGTGCCAGCAGTTACTTAGGGGGTCGTATAACAGATACGCAGTATTTT.

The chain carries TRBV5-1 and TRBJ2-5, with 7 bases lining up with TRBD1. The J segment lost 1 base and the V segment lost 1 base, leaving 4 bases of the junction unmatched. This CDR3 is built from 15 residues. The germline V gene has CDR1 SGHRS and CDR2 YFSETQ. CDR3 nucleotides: TGCGCCAGCAGCTTGACAGGGGCCCTCCAAGAGACCCAGTACTTC. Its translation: CASSLTGALQETQYF.

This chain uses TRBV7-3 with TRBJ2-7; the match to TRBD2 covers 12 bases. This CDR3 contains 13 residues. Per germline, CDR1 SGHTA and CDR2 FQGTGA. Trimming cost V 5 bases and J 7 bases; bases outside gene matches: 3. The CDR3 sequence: CASSILAGGEQYF. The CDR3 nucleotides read TGTGCCAGCAGCATACTAGCGGGAGGTGAGCAGTACTTC. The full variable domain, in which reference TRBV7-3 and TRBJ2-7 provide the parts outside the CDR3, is GAGVSQTPSNKVTEKGKYVELRCDPISGHTALYWYRQSLGQGPEFLIYFQGTGAADDSGLPNDRFFAVRPEGSVSTLKIQRTERGDSAVYLCASSILAGGEQYFGPGTRLTVT.

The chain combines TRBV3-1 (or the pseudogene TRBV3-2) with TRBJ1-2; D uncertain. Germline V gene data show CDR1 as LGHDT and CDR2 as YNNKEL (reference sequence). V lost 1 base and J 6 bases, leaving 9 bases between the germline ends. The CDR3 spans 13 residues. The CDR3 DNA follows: TGTGCCAGCAGCCAAGTGTTAGAGGATGGCTACACCTTC. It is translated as CASSQVLEDGYTF.